A selection of T cell receptor beta chains follows, all from one sample in a study of T-cell memory formation after mild COVID-19. From the 5' RACE reads, TCRdb called clonotypes with MiXCR, one entry per CDR3 protein. The sample carries about 360,000 distinct CDR3 sequences, 13% to 15% recorded once. Sample: PBMCs or a T cell subset sorted from them (not recorded which). Receptors originate from a man between 18 and 29 years old who had mild COVID-19 (a few samples of this study predate the infection). Cell type and time point are not known. CDR3s leave out the opening cysteine and the closing phenylalanine or tryptophan.

len	v_gene	CDR3aa
7	TRBV30	AWGYGYT
17	TRBV6-2/TRBV6-3	ASSYSSKGPGFDTDTQY
11	TRBV3-1	ASTAGLGNTIY
10	TRBV18	ASSSDLNEQF
13	TRBV12-5	ASGPGTANLGTQY
14	TRBV18	ASSPSGATSPNEQF
11	TRBV29-1	SVVKHSGNTIY
15	TRBV18	ASQPPFSRRSYNEQF
12	TRBV2	ASSPWGGLETQY
13	TRBV6-5	ASSLRSGGGDTQY
16	TRBV5-1	ASSTTPGGPGLNSPLH
14	TRBV4-3	ASSQGVAGGGYEQY
13	TRBV7-2	ASSSVASGGETQY
11	TRBV11-3	ASSLADQETQY
12	TRBV6-2/TRBV6-3	ASTGTGDAGELF
9	TRBV29-1	SAHGWNEQF
18	TRBV19	ASSIGGTSGGPSSYNEQF
11	TRBV30	AWMGSGTDTQY
12	TRBV6-1	ASSDGRGQETQY
12	TRBV4-1	ASSQGRRGNTIY
12	TRBV7-9	ASSLFESTDTQY
15	TRBV12-3/TRBV12-4	ASSFGDGSLNTGELF
16	TRBV28	ASSFIRKGFFVQETQY
14	TRBV6-5	ASSYSTSGGANEQF
13	TRBV7-9	ASTLGSFDSDEQF
12	TRBV6-2/TRBV6-3	ASTLTLRDSPLH
13	TRBV5-1	ASSPAVLSENEQY
12	TRBV2	ARLAGGSTDTQY
15	TRBV7-2	ASSPRGDLYSNQPQH
14	TRBV9	ASSAPAGTGLYEQY
13	TRBV18	ASSVGQGKEETQY
14	TRBV24-1	ATSPGVGRGDQPQH
12	TRBV7-9	ASSNQSRNQPQH